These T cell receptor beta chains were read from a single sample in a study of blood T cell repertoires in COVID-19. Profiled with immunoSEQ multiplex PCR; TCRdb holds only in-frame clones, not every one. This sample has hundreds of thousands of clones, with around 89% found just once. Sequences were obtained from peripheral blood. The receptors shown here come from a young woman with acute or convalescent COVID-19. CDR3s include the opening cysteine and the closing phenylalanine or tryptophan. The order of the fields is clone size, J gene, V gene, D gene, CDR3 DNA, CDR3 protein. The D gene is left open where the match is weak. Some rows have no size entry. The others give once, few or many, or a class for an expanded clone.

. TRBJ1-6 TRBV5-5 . TGTGCCAGCAGCTCCCTAACTGGACAGCTCTCCTATAATTCACCCCTCCACTTT CASSSLTGQLSYNSPLHF
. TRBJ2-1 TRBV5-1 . TGCGCCAGCGACTGGTCAGGGTTATACAATGAGCAGTTCTTC CASDWSGLYNEQFF
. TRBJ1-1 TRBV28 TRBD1 TGTGCCAGCAGTTTGGGGACAGGGGGCGGGGAAGGTGAAGCTTTCTTT CASSLGTGGGEGEAFF
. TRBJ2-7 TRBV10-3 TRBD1 TGTGCCATCAGTGATCTACGACAGGGGGCGAAGTCCTACGAGCAGTACTTC CAISDLRQGAKSYEQYF
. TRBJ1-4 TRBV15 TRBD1 TGTGCCACCAGCAGCCGGGACAGGGACAATGAAAAACTGTTTTTT CATSSRDRDNEKLFF
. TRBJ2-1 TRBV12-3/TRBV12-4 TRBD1 TGTGCCAGCAGTTCACAGGGGATGGATGAGCAGTTCTTC CASSSQGMDEQFF
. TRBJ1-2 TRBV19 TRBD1 TGTGCCAGTAGTGCCCCGGACAGGGACTATGGCTACACCTTC CASSAPDRDYGYTF
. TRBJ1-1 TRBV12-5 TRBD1 TGTGCTAGTGGTTTGGCCACCCTTCAGGGGGCGAACACTGAAGCTTTCTTT CASGLATLQGANTEAFF
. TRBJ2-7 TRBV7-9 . TGTGCCAGCAGCCCAGGCACCTACGAGCAGTACTTC CASSPGTYEQYF
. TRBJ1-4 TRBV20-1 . TGCAGTGCTATTGACCGGAGGAAGAATGAAAAACTGTTTTTT CSAIDRRKNEKLFF
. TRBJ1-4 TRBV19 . TGTGCCAGTAGTCCCTCAGGGGCAACTAATGAAAAACTGTTTTTT CASSPSGATNEKLFF
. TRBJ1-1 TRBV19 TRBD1 TGTGCCAGTAGTATAGGACAGGGAGTTGAAGCTTTCTTT CASSIGQGVEAFF
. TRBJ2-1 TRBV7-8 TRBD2 TGTGCCAGCAGAGGACTAGCGGGGCGGGGGGAGCAGTTCTTC CASRGLAGRGEQFF
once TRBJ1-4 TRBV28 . TGTGCCAGCAGGCCGGGGGGAGGTGAAAAACTGTTTTTT CASRPGGGEKLFF
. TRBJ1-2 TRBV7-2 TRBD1 TGTGCCAGCAGCTTGGGAGGACAGGTGGGGTATGGCTACACCTTC CASSLGGQVGYGYTF
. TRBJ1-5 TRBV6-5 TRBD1 TGTGCCAGCACCGGGACAGGGGCCGCTCAGCCCCAGCATTTT CASTGTGAAQPQHF
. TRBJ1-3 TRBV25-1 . TGTGCCAGCAGACAGGTCTCTGGAAACACCACATATTTT CASRQVSGNTTYF
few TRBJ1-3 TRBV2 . TGTGCCAGCCCCCCAGGGGATGGGCGAAACACCATATATTTT CASPPGDGRNTIYF
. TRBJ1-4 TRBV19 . TGTGCCAGTAGTTGGACAGCTGTGGATGAAAAACTGTTTTTT CASSWTAVDEKLFF
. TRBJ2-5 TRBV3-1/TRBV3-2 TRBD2 TGTGCCAGCATGTGGGGACTAGAGGAGACCCAGTACTTC CASMWGLEETQYF
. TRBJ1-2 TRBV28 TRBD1 TGTGCCAGCAGTTTATTCCCCGGAGCTCCAGGGGGCAACTATGGCTACACCTTC CASSLFPGAPGGNYGYTF
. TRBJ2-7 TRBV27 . TGTGCCAGCAGTTCCCCCACCTACGAGCAGTACTTC CASSSPTYEQYF
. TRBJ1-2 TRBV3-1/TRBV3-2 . TGTGCCAGCAGCCAAGATAACGGCTATGGCTACACCTTC CASSQDNGYGYTF
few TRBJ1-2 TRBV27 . TGTGCCAGCAGTTTTATCGGGTCGGGGGAACTTTACACCTTC CASSFIGSGELYTF
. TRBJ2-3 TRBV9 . TGTGCCAGCAGCGTATCTTACGGGAGCACAGATACGCAGTATTTT CASSVSYGSTDTQYF
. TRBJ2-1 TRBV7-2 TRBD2 TGTGCCAGCAGACAAACTAGCGGGGGTTCCTACAATGAGCAGTTCTTC CASRQTSGGSYNEQFF
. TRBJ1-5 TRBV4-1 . TGCGCCAGCAGCCAAGAGGGCAGGGGCATCAGACAGCCCCAGCATTTT CASSQEGRGIRQPQHF